This TCR beta chain comes out of a study of Graves' ophthalmopathy and Graves' hyperthyroidism. This clonotype has just a few counts. This could be a read error, since a much larger clone is one nucleotide away. The CDR3 runs 20 residues. Germline values: CDR1 LGHNA, CDR2 YNFKEQ. The authors amplified TCR beta CDR3 regions, and they did so from RNA transcripts for repertoire sequencing. The library came from an HTBI-primed first-round RT-PCR and a second-round multiplex PCR. TCRdb processed the multiplex PCR reads anew with MiXCR; each CDR3 protein has one entry. Among 360,000 or so distinct CDR3 sequences listed, around 19% were seen once.

This chain links TRBV4-2 with TRBJ2-2; D is perhaps TRBD2 (5 bases). The sequence derives from a young woman with Graves' ophthalmopathy. The sample was peripheral blood. The CDR3 here is CASSPGRAGGPWSPSGELVF. The DNA of the CDR3 is TGTGCCAGCAGCCCCGGAAGGGCAGGCGGACCTTGGAGCCCCTCCGGGGAGCTGGTTTTT.